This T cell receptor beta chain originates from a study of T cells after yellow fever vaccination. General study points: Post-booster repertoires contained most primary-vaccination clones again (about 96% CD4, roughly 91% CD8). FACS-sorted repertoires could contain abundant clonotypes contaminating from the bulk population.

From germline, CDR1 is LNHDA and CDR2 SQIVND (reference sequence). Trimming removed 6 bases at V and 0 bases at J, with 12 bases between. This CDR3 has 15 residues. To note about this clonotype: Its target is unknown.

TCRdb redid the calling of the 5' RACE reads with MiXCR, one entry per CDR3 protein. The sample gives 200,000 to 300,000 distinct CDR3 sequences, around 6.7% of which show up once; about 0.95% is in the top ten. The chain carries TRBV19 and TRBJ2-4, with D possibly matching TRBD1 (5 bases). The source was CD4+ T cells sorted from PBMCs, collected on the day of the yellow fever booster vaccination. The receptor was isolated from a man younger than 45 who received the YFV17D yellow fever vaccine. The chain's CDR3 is CASRPDRLAKNIQYF. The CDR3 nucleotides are TGTGCCAGTAGACCCGACAGACTAGCCAAAAACATTCAGTACTTC.